This entry is about one T cell receptor beta chain. Its antigen target is currently unknown. Base-call qualities are not available, and no considerably larger clone is one nucleotide away. Samples from volunteer blood donors who had recovered from COVID-19 were contributed by a second Seattle source. Each collaborating institution followed its own protocols to collect whole blood in K2EDTA tubes. For TCRbeta analysis, collaborators shipped samples as frozen whole blood, isolated PBMCs, or DNA extracted from either of those sample types. The immunoSEQ Assay, a bias-controlled multiplex PCR, was used to amplify TCRbeta CDR3 regions from genomic DNA. Processing in the source paper ran as follows. Within the assay, amplification of reference gene primers was used to estimate how many nucleated cells each sample contained. To quantify the absolute abundance of each unique TCRbeta CDR3 rearrangement, sequence reads were collapsed and filtered. For each sample, productive Simpson clonality was calculated as the square root of Simpson's diversity index over productive rearrangements. TCRdb took this table from immuneACCESS and kept in-frame rearrangements with V and J called. Such tables lack part of the clones; where checked against another copy, unresolved V genes explain under half of the gap, and the rest is unexplained. V and J calls and clone size are those listed in that table; D and trimming were worked out from the DNA. The sample includes around 320,000 clones, with about 91% observed a single time. The ten largest clonotypes hold approximately 7.2% of the sample.

The CDR3 has 15 amino acids, counting the end cysteine and phenylalanine. Of all the DNA, just the CDR3 is kept, 45 bases in frame from base 1. The germline ends are 21 bases apart after V is trimmed by 8 bases and J by 5 bases. The germline V gene specifies MNHNS as CDR1 and SASEGT as CDR2. The data derive from a study of blood T cell repertoires in COVID-19 (dated by TCRdb to the early 2020s). In terms of the full investigation: Samples from collaborators originated in the United States, Italy and Spain and spanned both the acute and convalescent phases of COVID-19. The material from the prospective study consisted of cDNA or gDNA derived from T cells, B-cell-depleted T cells, or PBMCs. Deeply sampled blood TCRbeta repertoires from subjects exposed to, actively infected with, or recovered from COVID-19 were included in the dataset. The repertoires were released in a freely available public database meant as a resource for research on the immune response to SARS-CoV-2. The samples were drawn from two sources: the first 160 participants of the ongoing ImmuneRACE study, and 1,000 to 1,500 subjects contributed by 6 global collaborators. Nearly every sample came with metadata listing a de-identified subject ID, COVID-19 status, age in years and sex. Where HLA class I and class II types were available, the types were taken from metadata supplied by the sample provider, not from assay-based typing. Overall study results and their limits: The quantity of clinical and demographic metadata differed by source and by participant and was supplied without curation.

Sequencing was performed on peripheral blood. Here the chain combines TRBV6-1 and TRBJ1-2, and TRBD1 may be the D gene, going by 5 matching bases. The sequence was collected from a woman aged 30 to 39 who had recovered from COVID-19. The CDR3 in this case is CASGPPSLGGYGYTF. The sequenced DNA is TGTGCCAGCGGGCCGCCGTCTCTGGGGGGGTATGGCTACACCTTC.